A single sample gave rise to the 30 T cell receptor beta chains below, sequenced in a study of cytomegalovirus exposure and HLA in healthy donors. TCRdb's copy holds only in-frame clones and misses some; the assay was immunoSEQ multiplex PCR. Among fewer than 400,000 clones listed, 88% were seen once. Sequenced sample: PBMCs. These TCRs come from a man aged 30 to 39 in good health and CMV-seronegative.

The chain has TRBV6-5 and TRBJ2-7, with D unresolved. CDR3 length: 13 residues. The V end was cut by 4 bases, the J end by 3 bases, with 10 bases between. Germline V gene lookup returns CDR1 MNHEY and CDR2 SVGAGI. Here the CDR3 reads CASSSWPLYEQYF. CDR3 sequence (DNA): TGTGCCAGCAGTTCATGGCCTCTCTACGAGCAGTACTTC.

The gene calls are TRBV7-9 and TRBJ1-1; 7 bases agree with TRBD1. CDR3 length: 15 amino acids. With 4 bases clipped from V and 5 bases from J, the junction kept 10 bases outside the gene matches. CDR1 is SEHNR and CDR2 is FQNEAQ in the germline V gene (reference sequence). The CDR3, as DNA: TGTGCCAGCAGCTATGCCAGGGGGAGGTATACTGAAGCTTTCTTT. As protein: CASSYARGRYTEAFF. Based on the CDR3 plus reference TRBV7-9 and TRBJ1-1, the full variable domain is DTGVSQNPRHKITKRGQNVTFRCDPISEHNRLYWYRQTLGQGPEFLTYFQNEAQLEKSRLLSDRFSAERPKGSFSTLEIQRTEQGDSAMYLCASSYARGRYTEAFFGQGTRLTVV.

V usage is TRBV5-4 and J usage is TRBJ2-6; D is unclear. This CDR3 region has 18 residues. Germline loops: CDR1 SGHNT, CDR2 YYREEE (reference sequence). V gave up 0 bases and J gave up 0 bases, with 13 bases separating them. The CDR3 sequence is CASSLGQVISSGANVLTF. As DNA, the CDR3 is TGTGCCAGCAGCTTGGGGCAGGTGATAAGCTCTGGGGCCAACGTCCTGACTTTC.

V is TRBV19 and J is TRBJ2-7, with TRBD1 identical over 10 bases. From germline, CDR1 is LNHDA and CDR2 SQIVND (reference sequence). Losses at the gene ends were 6 bases for V and 3 bases for J; bases not matched to a gene: 11. CDR3 length equals 16 residues. The CDR3 DNA is TGTGCCAGTAGCCTTCCAGGGACAGGGGACGGCTACGAGCAGTACTTC. Amino acids: CASSLPGTGDGYEQYF.

The V and J genes are TRBV12-5 and TRBJ2-3; D possibly corresponds to TRBD2 (6 bases). CDR1 is LGHNT and CDR2 is FRNRAP in the germline V gene. The CDR3 covers 12 residues. With 7 bases removed from V and 3 bases from J, the gap between germline ends came to 8 bases. CDR3 loop: CASARETDTQYF. CDR3 bases: TGTGCTAGTGCCCGGGAGACAGATACGCAGTATTTT.

The table lists this clone with a count of one. This chain joins TRBV2 and TRBJ2-1; TRBD1 matches 7 bases. The CDR3 consists of 15 residues. The germline V gene encodes CDR1 SNHLY and CDR2 FYNNEI. J gave up 4 bases and V 7 bases, and 10 bases lay outside the gene matches. Here the CDR3 reads CASTDRAPFYNEQFF. DNA of the CDR3: TGTGCCAGCACTGACAGGGCCCCTTTTTACAATGAGCAGTTCTTC. Using reference TRBV2 and TRBJ2-1 for the parts outside the CDR3, the full variable domain is EPEVTQTPSHQVTQMGQEVILRCVPISNHLYFYWYRQILGQKVEFLVSFYNNEISEKSEIFDDQFSVERPDGSNFTLKIRSTKLEDSAMYFCASTDRAPFYNEQFFGPGTRLTVL.

The V call is TRBV27, the J call TRBJ1-6, with D possibly matching TRBD1 (6 bases). V lost 0 bases to trimming and J lost 7 bases, with 13 bases between them. The CDR3 runs 16 residues. Germline V CDR1 and CDR2: MNHEY, SMNVEV (reference sequence). In nucleotides, the CDR3 is TGTGCCAGCAGTTTATCGGGGACAATTAAGAATTCACCCCTCCACTTT. Translating it yields CASSLSGTIKNSPLHF.

The chain recombines TRBV25-1 with TRBJ1-5; tentative D call: TRBD1 (5 bases). In germline, CDR1 is MGHDK, CDR2 SYGVNS. The CDR3 is made up of 14 amino acids. The ends were cut back, 5 bases at V and 6 bases at J, with 14 bases in the middle. The CDR3 spells CASSLGGLGQPQHF. Written as DNA, the CDR3 is TGTGCCAGCAGTCTCGGGGGGTTAGGTCAGCCCCAGCATTTT.

The chain joins TRBV30 to TRBJ1-5, with D unresolved. Germline CDR1 GTSNPN, CDR2 SVGIG (reference sequence). This CDR3 is built from 13 residues. Deletions cut 2 bases from V and 7 bases from J, with 12 bases between. The CDR3 bases are TGTGCCTGGAGTTTTCCCCAGGCCCAGCCCCAGCATTTT. Residues: CAWSFPQAQPQHF.

Concerning this clone: Other DNA sequences in the same sample also yield this CDR3. The V and J genes are TRBV18 and TRBJ1-2, with 7 positions matching TRBD1. V trimming: 4 bases; J trimming: 3 bases; junction bases outside the gene matches: 2. The germline gives CDR1 KGHSH, CDR2 LQKENI. The CDR3 consists of 13 residues. CDR3 in amino acids: CASSRQGDYGYTF. CDR3 nucleotides: TGTGCCAGCTCACGACAGGGCGACTATGGCTACACCTTC.

This clone was found once. The CDR3 nucleotides read TGTGCCAGTAGTACCTTACTGCGCGATGAGCAGTTCTTC. It translates to CASSTLLRDEQFF. The V gene is TRBV19, the J gene TRBJ2-1; D gene ambiguous. Between the trimmed V and J ends, which lost 4 bases and 8 bases, there was a span of 12 bases. The CDR3 has 13 amino acids. The germline V gene has CDR1 LNHDA and CDR2 SQIVND (reference sequence).

This chain connects TRBV5-5 to TRBJ1-6, with TRBD1 matching 7 bases. Germline assignment: CDR1 SGHKS and CDR2 YYEKEE (reference sequence). Unmatched junction bases numbered 15, after V lost 6 bases and J lost 6 bases. The CDR3 has 17 residues. DNA for the CDR3: TGTGCCAGCACCTTAGCGAGGCCGGGACAGTTTAATTCACCCCTCCACTTT. The encoded protein is CASTLARPGQFNSPLHF.

This chain uses TRBV18 with TRBJ2-2, with TRBD1 identical over 8 bases. Germline V gives CDR1 KGHSH, CDR2 LQKENI. J was trimmed by 5 bases and V by 3 bases; bases with no gene match: 2. This CDR3 region has 14 residues. The CDR3 here is CASSPDRVTGELFF. In DNA form, the CDR3 reads TGTGCCAGCTCACCGGACAGGGTGACCGGGGAGCTGTTTTTT. The whole variable domain, filled in from reference TRBV18 and TRBJ2-2, reads NAGVMQNPRHLVRRRGQEARLRCSPMKGHSHVYWYRQLPEEGLKFMVYLQKENIIDESGMPKERFSAEFPKEGPSILRIQQVVRGDSAAYFCASSPDRVTGELFFGEGSRLTVL.

This clone was observed a handful of times. This chain uses TRBV7-9 with TRBJ1-6; 8 bases are shared with TRBD1. CDR3 length: 13 amino acids. CDR1 SEHNR and CDR2 FQNEAQ come from the germline V gene (reference sequence). The V segment lost 5 bases and the J segment 13 bases; nucleotides outside the gene matches: 7. The DNA of the CDR3 is TGTGCCAGCAGCCCCACCGGGACAGGCCCCCTCCACTTT. Its translation: CASSPTGTGPLHF. The full variable domain, completed using reference TRBV7-9 and TRBJ1-6, is DTGVSQNPRHKITKRGQNVTFRCDPISEHNRLYWYRQTLGQGPEFLTYFQNEAQLEKSRLLSDRFSAERPKGSFSTLEIQRTEQGDSAMYLCASSPTGTGPLHFGNGTRLTVT.

The chain joins TRBV6-5 to TRBJ1-5; the match to TRBD1 covers 9 bases. This CDR3 has 14 residues. V gave up 10 bases and J gave up 6 bases; unmatched junction bases: 10. Germline CDR1 is MNHEY and CDR2 is SVGAGI. The CDR3 DNA follows: TGTGCCACCCATACAGGGGGCTTCGGTCAGCCCCAGCATTTT. This translates into CATHTGGFGQPQHF.

The rearrangement joins TRBV10-2 to TRBJ2-7, with D perhaps TRBD2 (6 bases). Trimming stripped 2 bases from V and 1 base from J, with 6 bases between. Per the germline V gene, CDR1 is WSHSY and CDR2 is SAAADI. This CDR3 has 13 residues. The CDR3 bases are TGCGCCAGCAGTGAGGGGACTTCCTACGAGCAGTACTTC. Protein sequence: CASSEGTSYEQYF.

V usage is TRBV7-2 and J usage is TRBJ2-3; 14 bases map to TRBD2. The CDR3 is 18 amino acids. Germline loops: CDR1 SGHTA, CDR2 FQGNSA. V lost 5 bases to trimming and J lost 4 bases; unmatched junction nucleotides: 11. The CDR3 reads CASSIQGLAGAWADTQYF. The CDR3 region has the DNA TGTGCCAGCAGCATACAGGGACTAGCGGGGGCCTGGGCAGATACGCAGTATTTT. The variable domain in full, completed from reference TRBV7-2 and TRBJ2-3, reads GAGVSQSPSNKVTEKGKDVELRCDPISGHTALYWYRQSLGQGLEFLIYFQGNSAPDKSGLPSDRFSAERTGGSVSTLTIQRTQQEDSAVYLCASSIQGLAGAWADTQYFGPGTRLTVL.

V is TRBV18 and J is TRBJ2-7, with a weak D call TRBD2 (6 bases). V was cut by 4 bases and J by 5 bases, with 24 bases left in between. Germline V CDR1 and CDR2: KGHSH, LQKENI. This CDR3 region has 17 residues. CDR3 in DNA: TGTGCCAGCTCACGGGTCGGGGGTCGCCCCGGGTCCGACGAGCAGTACTTC. Protein sequence: CASSRVGGRPGSDEQYF.

The CDR3 DNA follows: TGTGCCAGACCGAGACAGAGGCGCCAGTACGAGCAGTACTTC. Protein product: CARPRQRRQYEQYF. The chain employs TRBV2 and TRBJ2-7; the D gene is possibly TRBD1 (5 bases). The CDR3 runs 14 residues. V was clipped by 9 bases and J by 4 bases, with 19 bases between them. Germline CDR1 reads SNHLY; CDR2 reads FYNNEI.

The J gene is TRBJ1-2, the V gene TRBV5-6; possibly TRBD1 for D (5 bases). Germline CDR1 reads SGHDT; CDR2 reads YYEEEE. The V end was cut by 2 bases, the J end by 6 bases, with 8 bases between. The CDR3 is made up of 12 amino acids. The CDR3 bases are TGTGCCAGCAGCTTTTCCAGGGATGGCTACACCTTC. Residues: CASSFSRDGYTF.

J is TRBJ2-7 and V is TRBV19, with TRBD1 identical over 7 bases. The CDR3 extends over 14 amino acids. V shed 6 bases, J shed 0 bases, and the junction held 5 bases outside the gene matches. Germline V gives CDR1 LNHDA, CDR2 SQIVND (reference sequence). The CDR3 DNA is TGTGCCAGTAGCGCACCAGGGGGCTCCTACGAGCAGTACTTC. This codes for CASSAPGGSYEQYF.

The chain carries TRBV6-1 and TRBJ1-2; possibly TRBD1 for D (5 bases). CDR1 is MNHNS and CDR2 is SASEGT in the germline V gene. Between the trimmed V and J ends, which lost 6 bases and 6 bases, there was a span of 11 bases. The CDR3 spans 12 residues. The CDR3 spells CASRASRDGYTF. CDR3 DNA sequence: TGTGCCAGCAGGGCATCCAGGGATGGCTACACCTTC.

This clone was picked up one time. The genes are TRBV5-1 and TRBJ2-1; D call uncertain. Per germline, CDR1 SGHRS and CDR2 YFSETQ. The CDR3 spans 14 residues. Trimming pared 4 bases from V and 3 bases from J, leaving 11 bases between. The CDR3: CASSIEGVYNEQFF. CDR3 sequence (DNA): TGCGCCAGCAGCATCGAAGGAGTCTACAATGAGCAGTTCTTC.

This clone was observed a single time. This sequence joins TRBV6-5 and TRBJ1-4; 8 nucleotides agree with TRBD1. This CDR3 has 14 residues. Germline CDR1 and CDR2: MNHEY and SVGAGI. The trim removed 4 bases at V and 10 bases at J, leaving 8 bases unmatched. The DNA of the CDR3 is TGTGCCAGCAGTTTAGGACAGGGTGGCCGAAAACTGTTTTTT. Its translation is CASSLGQGGRKLFF.

V and J are TRBV7-2 and TRBJ2-1; 10 nucleotides agree with TRBD1. Germline V lookup: CDR1 SGHTA, CDR2 FQGNSA. This CDR3 contains 17 residues. With V trimmed by 4 bases and J by 0 bases, 6 bases remained unmatched. CDR3 DNA sequence: TGTGCCAGCAGCTCAGGGGGGACAGGGGCCTCCTACAATGAGCAGTTCTTC. Protein product: CASSSGGTGASYNEQFF.

This sequence joins TRBV27 and TRBJ1-1, with D possibly being TRBD1 (5 bases). V was clipped by 7 bases and J by 7 bases, with 13 bases between them. The germline CDR1 and CDR2 sequences are MNHEY and SMNVEV (reference sequence). This CDR3 is built from 12 residues. CDR3 loop: CASTDRQFEAFF. CDR3 nucleotides: TGTGCCAGCACCGATCGACAGTTTGAAGCTTTCTTT.

V usage is TRBV7-9 and J usage is TRBJ2-1, with a possible D match to TRBD2 (6 bases). Germline V gene sequence: CDR1 SEHNR, CDR2 FQNEAQ (reference sequence). The V gene lost 5 bases and the J gene lost 7 bases, with 21 bases spanning the gap. The CDR3 is made up of 16 amino acids. The CDR3 loop is CASSPLGNQGGNEQFF. The CDR3 DNA is TGTGCCAGCAGCCCTCTGGGGAACCAAGGAGGGAATGAGCAGTTCTTC.

The genes are TRBV4-1 and TRBJ2-3; TRBD2 agrees at 15 bases. With 3 bases clipped from V and 0 bases from J, the junction kept 4 bases outside the gene matches. Per germline, CDR1 MGHRA and CDR2 YSYEKL. This CDR3 spans 18 amino acids. CDR3 region: CASSQGLAGGPSTDTQYF. In nucleotides, the CDR3 is TGCGCCAGCAGCCAGGGACTAGCGGGGGGACCGAGCACAGATACGCAGTATTTT.

The gene calls are TRBV2 and TRBJ2-2; 8 nucleotides align to TRBD1. V dropped 7 bases and J dropped 3; count of bases not matched to a gene: 7. CDR1 is SNHLY and CDR2 is FYNNEI in the germline V gene. The CDR3 is 15 amino acids. The CDR3: CASKGTGPDTGELFF. The DNA for the CDR3 is TGTGCCAGCAAGGGGACAGGTCCGGACACCGGGGAGCTGTTTTTT.

This chain links TRBV19 with TRBJ1-2, with TRBD1 identical over 7 bases. This CDR3 comprises 12 residues. Germline loops: CDR1 LNHDA, CDR2 SQIVND (reference sequence). Trimming at V came to 8 bases and at J to 1 base, leaving 1 base not matched to a gene. In nucleotides, the CDR3 is TGTGCCAGTCGGGACAGTAACTATGGCTACACCTTC. Translation: CASRDSNYGYTF.